These T cell receptor beta chains were read from a single sample in a study of T cell responses to AZD1222 COVID-19 vaccine. The repertoire was sequenced with immunoSEQ multiplex PCR; TCRdb's copy has only in-frame clones and lacks some. Here the sample spans more than 150,000 clones, just over 90% being singletons. The sequencing here drew on peripheral blood, taken on day 0 of AZD1222 vaccination. These receptors all come from an adult in good health. Each CDR3 is given with its conserved first and last residue. D genes are given only for firm matches. Clone size is given for some rows only: seen once, a few or many times, or a class if the clone is expanded.

d_call	cdr3_length	j_call	v_call	clone_size	cdr3_aa	cdr3_nt
TRBD2	17	TRBJ2-7	TRBV19	-	CASSSPGLAGSKYEQYF	TGTGCCAGTAGTTCGCCGGGACTAGCGGGATCTAAGTACGAGCAGTACTTC
TRBD1	13	TRBJ1-1	TRBV24-1	-	CASSKGAGTEAFF	TGTGCCTCCAGTAAGGGGGCAGGTACTGAAGCTTTCTTT
-	16	TRBJ1-6	TRBV9	-	CASSVDPGRRNSPLHF	TGTGCCAGCAGCGTAGACCCGGGGAGGCGTAATTCACCCCTCCACTTT
TRBD2	18	TRBJ2-1	TRBV6-1	-	CASSVYPPAGLTRNEQFF	TGTGCCAGCAGTGTGTATCCCCCAGCGGGACTCACTCGTAATGAGCAGTTCTTC
TRBD1	14	TRBJ2-7	TRBV5-4	-	CASSFGQGVYEQYF	TGTGCCAGCAGCTTTGGGCAGGGGGTTTACGAGCAGTACTTC
-	11	TRBJ1-2	TRBV7-2	-	CASRQSESYTF	TGTGCCAGCAGACAATCTGAGAGCTACACCTTC
-	15	TRBJ1-4	TRBV30	-	CAWRPRGGVVEKLFF	TGTGCCTGGAGACCAAGAGGGGGGGTGGTTGAAAAACTGTTTTTT
-	14	TRBJ1-6	TRBV28	few	CASSFIGGGSPLHF	TGTGCCAGCAGTTTCATTGGCGGGGGTTCACCCCTCCACTTT
-	13	TRBJ1-5	TRBV27	-	CASSPYPYGPQHF	TGTGCCAGCAGTCCCTACCCTTATGGGCCCCAGCATTTT
TRBD1	14	TRBJ2-3	TRBV7-2	-	CASSPTGGTDTQYF	TGTGCCAGCAGCCCAACAGGGGGCACAGATACGCAGTATTTT
-	19	TRBJ1-2	TRBV3-1/TRBV3-2	once	CASSQVISDRRFAGYGYTF	TGTGCCAGCAGCCAGGTCATTTCAGACAGAAGGTTCGCGGGCTATGGCTACACCTTC
-	17	TRBJ1-6	TRBV5-6	-	CASSSEPGAGWYSPLHF	TGTGCCAGCAGCTCGGAACCCGGCGCGGGGTGGTATTCACCCCTCCACTTT
-	11	TRBJ2-7	TRBV5-5	-	CASISGNEQYF	TGTGCCAGCATCTCAGGGAACGAGCAGTACTTC
TRBD2	16	TRBJ2-1	TRBV24-1	-	CATSDPSGLAGYEQFF	TGTGCCACCAGTGATCCATCGGGACTAGCAGGGTATGAGCAGTTCTTC
TRBD1	15	TRBJ2-7	TRBV4-1	-	CASSQGGQGRHEQYF	TGCGCCAGCAGCCAAGGTGGACAGGGACGCCACGAGCAGTACTTC
TRBD1	15	TRBJ2-1	TRBV19	-	CASSAYRGPYNEQFF	TGTGCCAGTAGTGCCTACAGGGGGCCCTACAATGAGCAGTTCTTC
-	14	TRBJ1-2	TRBV27	-	CASSFGGLPYGYTF	TGTGCCAGCAGTTTCGGGGGGCTCCCCTATGGCTACACCTTC
-	16	TRBJ1-3	TRBV7-8	-	CASSLDLESSGNTIYF	TGTGCCAGCAGCTTAGATTTGGAGAGCTCTGGAAACACCATATATTTT
TRBD2	14	TRBJ2-1	TRBV28	-	CASSLAGVFNEQFF	TGTGCCAGCAGTTTAGCGGGAGTCTTTAATGAGCAGTTCTTC
TRBD2	17	TRBJ2-5	TRBV18	-	CASSPPRSGRWAETQYF	TGTGCCAGCTCACCACCGCGAAGCGGGAGGTGGGCAGAGACCCAGTACTTC
-	12	TRBJ1-2	TRBV28	-	CASSFQRNGYTF	TGTGCCAGCAGTTTTCAGAGAAATGGCTACACCTTC
TRBD2	14	TRBJ2-1	TRBV18	once	CASSERGPRDEQFF	TGTGCCAGCTCAGAGCGGGGGCCCAGGGATGAGCAGTTCTTC
-	14	TRBJ1-2	TRBV5-4	few	CASSLRAGAYGYTF	TGTGCCAGCAGCTTGAGGGCAGGGGCCTATGGCTACACCTTC
TRBD2	14	TRBJ2-7	TRBV7-2	-	CASSSIAGAYEQYF	TGTGCCAGCAGCTCGATAGCGGGAGCTTACGAGCAGTACTTC
-	14	TRBJ1-1	TRBV27	-	CASSLARGWTEAFF	TGTGCCAGCAGTTTGGCCAGGGGCTGGACTGAAGCTTTCTTT
TRBD2	16	TRBJ2-1	TRBV6-4	-	CASSREGESSYNEQFF	TGTGCCAGCAGCCGGGAGGGGGAAAGCTCCTACAATGAGCAGTTCTTC
-	16	TRBJ2-5	TRBV7-9	-	CASSPLTGRYQETQYF	TGTGCCAGCAGCCCTTTGACAGGACGGTACCAAGAGACCCAGTACTTC
-	10	TRBJ1-5	TRBV10-3	-	CAVGNQPQHF	TGTGCCGTCGGGAATCAGCCCCAGCATTTT
-	16	TRBJ2-3	TRBV10-3	-	CAISDRAPEGTDTQYF	TGTGCCATCAGTGACAGGGCCCCGGAGGGCACAGATACGCAGTATTTT
TRBD2	18	TRBJ2-2	TRBV7-2	-	CASSLLRHPGGVTGELFF	TGTGCCAGCAGCTTACTACGGCACCCGGGGGGGGTTACCGGGGAGCTGTTTTTT
-	14	TRBJ1-4	TRBV19	-	CASSMGRSSEKLFF	TGTGCCAGTAGTATGGGGAGGTCGAGTGAAAAACTGTTTTTT
-	13	TRBJ1-2	TRBV5-4	-	CASSLGRNYGYTF	TGTGCCAGCAGCTTGGGACGGAACTATGGCTACACCTTC
-	13	TRBJ2-1	TRBV5-1	-	CASSQGASNEQFF	TGCGCCAGCAGCCAAGGAGCCAGCAATGAGCAGTTCTTC
-	12	TRBJ2-1	TRBV7-3	-	CASSPEGNEQFF	TGTGCCAGCAGTCCGGAGGGCAATGAGCAGTTCTTC
TRBD1	14	TRBJ1-4	TRBV5-1	-	CASSSGTGTEKLFF	TGCGCCAGCAGCTCTGGGACAGGGACTGAAAAACTGTTTTTT
TRBD1	10	TRBJ2-1	TRBV27	-	CASGQAEQFF	TGTGCCAGCGGACAGGCTGAGCAGTTCTTC
-	15	TRBJ2-7	TRBV6-5	-	CASSRGDIISSEQYF	TGTGCCAGCAGTCGTGGGGACATAATTTCGTCCGAGCAGTACTTC
-	14	TRBJ1-1	TRBV24-1	-	CATRPTGGNTEAFF	TGTGCCACCAGACCGACGGGGGGGAACACTGAAGCTTTCTTT
TRBD1	16	TRBJ1-1	TRBV5-1	-	CASSLAGGASSTEAFF	TGCGCCAGCAGCTTGGCAGGGGGCGCGAGTAGCACTGAAGCTTTCTTT
-	15	TRBJ1-6	TRBV27	once	CASRRVQSYNSPLHF	TGTGCCAGCAGGCGCGTCCAGAGTTATAATTCACCCCTCCACTTT
-	13	TRBJ2-7	TRBV19	-	CASSWKRVYEQYF	TGTGCCAGTAGTTGGAAGAGAGTGTACGAGCAGTACTTC
-	15	TRBJ1-4	TRBV6-5	-	CASSYSLGEGEKLFF	TGTGCCAGCAGTTACTCGCTGGGGGAGGGTGAAAAACTGTTTTTT
TRBD1	16	TRBJ1-2	TRBV20-1	-	CSASAGGTVEGDGYTF	TGCAGTGCTAGTGCCGGCGGGACAGTAGAAGGAGATGGCTACACCTTC
TRBD2	15	TRBJ2-3	TRBV28	-	CASSLSSGNTDTQYF	TGTGCCAGCAGCCTCTCTAGCGGAAACACAGATACGCAGTATTTT
TRBD2	13	TRBJ2-1	TRBV19	-	CASKAGGYNEQFF	TGTGCCAGTAAAGCGGGAGGTTACAATGAGCAGTTCTTC
-	14	TRBJ1-4	TRBV15	-	CATSSFSTNEKLFF	TGTGCCACCAGCTCATTTAGTACTAATGAAAAACTGTTTTTT
-	13	TRBJ2-7	TRBV19	-	CASSYSSAYEQYF	TGTGCCAGTAGCTACAGCTCGGCCTACGAGCAGTACTTC
-	12	TRBJ1-1	TRBV19	-	CASSTGATEAFF	TGTGCCAGTAGTACAGGGGCCACTGAAGCTTTCTTT
TRBD1	15	TRBJ1-2	TRBV19	-	CASSRTGNQDYGYTF	TGTGCCAGTAGCAGGACAGGGAATCAGGACTATGGCTACACCTTC
TRBD2	16	TRBJ2-3	TRBV9	-	CASSTIAGGREDTQYF	TGTGCCAGCAGCACGATAGCGGGAGGGCGGGAAGATACGCAGTATTTT
-	16	TRBJ2-1	TRBV4-2	-	CASSQEFSGGDNEQFF	TGTGCCAGCAGCCAAGAGTTCAGCGGAGGGGACAATGAGCAGTTCTTC
TRBD2	17	TRBJ2-7	TRBV28	-	CASSYSVGSGRLYEQYF	TGTGCCAGCAGCTATAGCGTAGGGAGCGGGAGGTTATACGAGCAGTACTTC
TRBD1	15	TRBJ1-6	TRBV5-8	-	CASSIPGTGQRPLHF	TGTGCCAGCAGCATCCCCGGGACAGGGCAGAGACCCCTCCACTTT
TRBD2	16	TRBJ2-1	TRBV7-6	-	CASSPRAGGINNEQFF	TGTGCCAGCAGCCCCAGGGCGGGAGGGATAAACAATGAGCAGTTCTTC
-	16	TRBJ1-4	TRBV7-9	-	CASSASTEPLWEKLFF	TGTGCCAGCAGCGCGAGTACAGAGCCCCTTTGGGAAAAACTGTTTTTT